The clone carrying this TCR beta chain occurred once. Assay: immunoSEQ multiplex PCR; the TCRdb copy retains only in-frame clones and omits some. The sample consists of 1.4 million to 1.5 million clones, 96% of them appearing once. The sample comes from a study of shared clonotypes between healthy human individuals. The CDR3 loop spans 15 amino acids. The V gene lost 1 base and the J gene lost 3 bases, with 13 bases spanning the gap. The germline V gene has CDR1 LNHNV and CDR2 YYDKDF (reference sequence). The donor population consisted of healthy HIV-negative adults with no recent acute infections or vaccinations.

Sequenced input: naive CD4+ T cells sorted from blood. The sample's subset: CD45RA+ positively selected. The chain recombines TRBV15 with TRBJ2-7; D possibly corresponds to TRBD2 (5 bases). The receptor comes from a man aged 30 to 45 in good health. The chain's CDR3 is CATSRGQTGSYEQYF. In nucleotides, the CDR3 is TGTGCCACCAGCAGAGGCCAAACGGGAAGCTACGAGCAGTACTTC.